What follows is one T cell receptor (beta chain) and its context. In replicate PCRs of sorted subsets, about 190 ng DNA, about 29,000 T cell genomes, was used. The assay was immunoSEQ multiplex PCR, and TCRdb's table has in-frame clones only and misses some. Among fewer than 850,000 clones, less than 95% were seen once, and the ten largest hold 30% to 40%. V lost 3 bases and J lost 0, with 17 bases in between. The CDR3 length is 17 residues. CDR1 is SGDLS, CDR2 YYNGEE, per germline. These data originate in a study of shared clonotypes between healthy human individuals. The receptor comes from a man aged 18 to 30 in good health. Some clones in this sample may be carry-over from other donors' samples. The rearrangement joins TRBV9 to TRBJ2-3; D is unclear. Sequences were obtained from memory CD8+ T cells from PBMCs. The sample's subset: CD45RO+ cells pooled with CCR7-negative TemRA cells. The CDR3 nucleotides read TGTGCCAGCAGCGGCCCGTGGGGAACTACTAGCACAGATACGCAGTATTTT. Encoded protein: CASSGPWGTTSTDTQYF.